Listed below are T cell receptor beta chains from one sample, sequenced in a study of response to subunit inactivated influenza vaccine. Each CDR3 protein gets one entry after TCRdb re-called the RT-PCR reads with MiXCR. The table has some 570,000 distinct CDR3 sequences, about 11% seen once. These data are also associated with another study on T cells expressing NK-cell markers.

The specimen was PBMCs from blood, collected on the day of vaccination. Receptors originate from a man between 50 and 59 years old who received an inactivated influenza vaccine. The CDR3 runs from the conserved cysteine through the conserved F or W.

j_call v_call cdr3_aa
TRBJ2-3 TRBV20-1 CSAPGTFSTDTQYF
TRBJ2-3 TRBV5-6 CASSGRRGPPQKNTDTQYF
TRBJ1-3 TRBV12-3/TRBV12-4 CASTPGGSGNTIYF
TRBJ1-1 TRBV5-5 CASSFGRGTEAFF
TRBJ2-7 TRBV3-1 CASSQDLLRRRPYEQYF
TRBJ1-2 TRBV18 CASSPSPGDYGYTF
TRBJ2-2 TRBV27 CASSLYTNTGELFF
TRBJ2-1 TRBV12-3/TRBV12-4 CASSPGGATNEQFF
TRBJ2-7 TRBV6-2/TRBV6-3 CASSLTQSGTGYEQYF
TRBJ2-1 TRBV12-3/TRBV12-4 CAVTAGTSGRGSYNEQFF
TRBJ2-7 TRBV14 CASSQLDRIEQYF
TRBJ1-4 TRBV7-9 CASSLYREWNEKLFF